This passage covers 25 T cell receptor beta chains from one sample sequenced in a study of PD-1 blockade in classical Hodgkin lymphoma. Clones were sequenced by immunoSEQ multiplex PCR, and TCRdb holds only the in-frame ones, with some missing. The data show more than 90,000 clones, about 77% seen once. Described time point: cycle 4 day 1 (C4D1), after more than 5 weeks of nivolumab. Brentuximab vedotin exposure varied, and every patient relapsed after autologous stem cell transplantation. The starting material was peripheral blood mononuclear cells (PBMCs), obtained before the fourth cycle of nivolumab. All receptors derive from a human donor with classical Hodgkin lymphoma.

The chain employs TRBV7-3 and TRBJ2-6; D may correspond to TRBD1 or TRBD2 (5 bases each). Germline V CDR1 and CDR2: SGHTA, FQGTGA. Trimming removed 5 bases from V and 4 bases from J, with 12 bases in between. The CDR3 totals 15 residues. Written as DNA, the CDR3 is TGTGCCAGCAGCCTGAGGGGCACCGGGGCCAACGTCCTGACTTTC. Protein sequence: CASSLRGTGANVLTF.

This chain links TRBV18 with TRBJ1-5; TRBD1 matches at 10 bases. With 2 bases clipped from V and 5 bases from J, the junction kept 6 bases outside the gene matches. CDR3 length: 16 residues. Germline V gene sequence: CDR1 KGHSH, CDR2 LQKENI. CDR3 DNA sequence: TGTGCCAGCTCACCAATCTCCGGGACAGGGGATCAGCCCCAGCATTTT. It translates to CASSPISGTGDQPQHF. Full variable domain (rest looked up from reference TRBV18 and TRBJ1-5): NAGVMQNPRHLVRRRGQEARLRCSPMKGHSHVYWYRQLPEEGLKFMVYLQKENIIDESGMPKERFSAEFPKEGPSILRIQQVVRGDSAAYFCASSPISGTGDQPQHFGDGTRLSIL.

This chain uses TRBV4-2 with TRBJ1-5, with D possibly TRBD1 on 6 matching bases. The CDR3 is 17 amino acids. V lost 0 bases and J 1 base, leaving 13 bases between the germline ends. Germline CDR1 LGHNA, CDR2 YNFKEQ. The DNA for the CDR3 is TGTGCCAGCAGCCAAGATCCAGGACAGCCGAGCAATCAGCCCCAGCATTTT. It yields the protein CASSQDPGQPSNQPQHF.

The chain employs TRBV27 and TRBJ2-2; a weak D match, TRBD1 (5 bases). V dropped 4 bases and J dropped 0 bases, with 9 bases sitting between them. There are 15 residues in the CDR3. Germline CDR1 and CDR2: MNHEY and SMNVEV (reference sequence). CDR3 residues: CASSSRTTNTGELFF. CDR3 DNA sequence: TGTGCCAGCAGTTCGAGGACAACGAACACCGGGGAGCTGTTTTTT.

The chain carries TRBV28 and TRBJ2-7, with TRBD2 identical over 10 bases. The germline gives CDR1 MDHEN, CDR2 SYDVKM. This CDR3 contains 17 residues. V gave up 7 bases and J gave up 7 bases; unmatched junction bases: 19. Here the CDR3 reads CASTSQGASGRWGEQYF. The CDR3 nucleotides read TGTGCCAGCACCTCCCAGGGGGCTAGCGGGAGATGGGGTGAGCAGTACTTC.

The CDR3 DNA is TGTGCCAGCAGCCCCCTGGGGTTAAACACAGATACGCAGTATTTT. Translation: CASSPLGLNTDTQYF. The chain joins TRBV7-2 to TRBJ2-3; no firm D call. V was cut by 5 bases and J by 2 bases, with 14 bases left in between. Germline values: CDR1 SGHTA, CDR2 FQGNSA. The CDR3 runs to 15 residues.

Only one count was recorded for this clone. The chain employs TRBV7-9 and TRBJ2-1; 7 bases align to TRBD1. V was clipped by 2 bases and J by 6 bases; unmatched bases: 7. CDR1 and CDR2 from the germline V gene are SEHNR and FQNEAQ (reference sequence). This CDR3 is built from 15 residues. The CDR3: CASSLYATGLNEQFF. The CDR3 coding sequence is TGTGCCAGCAGCTTATACGCGACAGGGCTCAATGAGCAGTTCTTC.

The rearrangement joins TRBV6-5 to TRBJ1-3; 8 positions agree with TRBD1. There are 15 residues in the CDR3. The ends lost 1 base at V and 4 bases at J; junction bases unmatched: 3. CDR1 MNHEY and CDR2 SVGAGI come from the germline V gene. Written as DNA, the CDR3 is TGTGCCAGCAGTTACTACCGGGACAGGGGAAACACCATATATTTT. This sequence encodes CASSYYRDRGNTIYF.

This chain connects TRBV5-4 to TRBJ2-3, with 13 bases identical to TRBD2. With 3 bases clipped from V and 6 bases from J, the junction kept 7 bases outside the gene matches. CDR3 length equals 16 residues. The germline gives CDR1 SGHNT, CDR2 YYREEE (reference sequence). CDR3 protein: CASSSHTSGGADTQYF. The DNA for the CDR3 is TGTGCCAGCAGCTCCCATACTAGCGGGGGGGCGGATACGCAGTATTTT.

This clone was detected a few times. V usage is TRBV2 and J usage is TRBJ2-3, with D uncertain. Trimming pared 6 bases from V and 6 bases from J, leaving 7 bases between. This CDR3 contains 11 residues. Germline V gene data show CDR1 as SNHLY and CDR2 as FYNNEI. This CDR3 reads CASSVADTQYF. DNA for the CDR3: TGTGCCAGCAGCGTTGCGGATACGCAGTATTTT.

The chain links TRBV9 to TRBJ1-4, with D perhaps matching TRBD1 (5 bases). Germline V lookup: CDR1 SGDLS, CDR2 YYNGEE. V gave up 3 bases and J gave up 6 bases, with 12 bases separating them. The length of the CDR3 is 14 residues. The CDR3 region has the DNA TGTGCCAGCAGCGAAGGGGCAGTAGATGAAAAACTGTTTTTT. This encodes CASSEGAVDEKLFF.

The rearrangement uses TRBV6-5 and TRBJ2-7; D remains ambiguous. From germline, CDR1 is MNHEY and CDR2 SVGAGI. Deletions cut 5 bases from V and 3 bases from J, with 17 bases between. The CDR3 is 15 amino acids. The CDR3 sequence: CASSLTPVSFYEQYF. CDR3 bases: TGTGCCAGCAGTCTAACTCCCGTATCATTCTACGAGCAGTACTTC.

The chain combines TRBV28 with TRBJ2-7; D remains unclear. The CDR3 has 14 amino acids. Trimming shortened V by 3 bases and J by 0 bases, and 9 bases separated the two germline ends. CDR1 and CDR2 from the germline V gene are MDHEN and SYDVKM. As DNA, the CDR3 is TGTGCCAGCAGTTTCGACCGCCGCTCCTACGAGCAGTACTTC. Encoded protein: CASSFDRRSYEQYF.

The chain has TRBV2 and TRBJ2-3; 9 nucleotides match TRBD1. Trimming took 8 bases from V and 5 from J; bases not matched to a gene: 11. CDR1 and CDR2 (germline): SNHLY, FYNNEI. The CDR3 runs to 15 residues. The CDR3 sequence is CASRRDRDSGDTQYF. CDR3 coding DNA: TGTGCCAGCCGCCGGGACAGGGACTCTGGAGATACGCAGTATTTT.

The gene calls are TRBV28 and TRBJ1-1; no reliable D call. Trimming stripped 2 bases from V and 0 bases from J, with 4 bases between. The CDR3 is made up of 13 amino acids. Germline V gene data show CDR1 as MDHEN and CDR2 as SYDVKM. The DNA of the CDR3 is TGTGCCAGCAGTTTAATAGTGAACACTGAAGCTTTCTTT. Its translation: CASSLIVNTEAFF.

In nucleotides, the CDR3 is TGTGCCAGCAGTTTACTTCTCCCCCGTCCCGGACTTGATCCAACTAATGAAAAACTGTTTTTT. Its protein product is CASSLLLPRPGLDPTNEKLFF. This chain uses TRBV27 with TRBJ1-4, with no clear D. V was clipped by 2 bases and J by 0 bases, with 25 bases between them. CDR1 is MNHEY, CDR2 SMNVEV, per germline (reference sequence). The CDR3 runs 21 residues.

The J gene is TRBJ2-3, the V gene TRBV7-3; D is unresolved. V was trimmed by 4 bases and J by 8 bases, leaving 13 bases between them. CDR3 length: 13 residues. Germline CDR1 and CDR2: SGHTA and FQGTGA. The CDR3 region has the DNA TGTGCCAGCAGCTCTAATCCCGCCAGTACGCAGTATTTT. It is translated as CASSSNPASTQYF.

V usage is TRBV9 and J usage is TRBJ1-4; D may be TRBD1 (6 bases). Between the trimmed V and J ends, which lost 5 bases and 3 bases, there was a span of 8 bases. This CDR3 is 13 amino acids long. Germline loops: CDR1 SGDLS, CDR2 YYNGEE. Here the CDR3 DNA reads TGTGCCAGCAGAGGGGGGTCTAATGAAAAACTGTTTTTT. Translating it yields CASRGGSNEKLFF.

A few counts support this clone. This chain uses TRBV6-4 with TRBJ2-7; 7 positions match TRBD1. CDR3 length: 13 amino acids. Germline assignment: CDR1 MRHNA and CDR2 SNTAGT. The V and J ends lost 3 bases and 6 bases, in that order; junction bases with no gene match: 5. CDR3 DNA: TGTGCCAGCAGTGAAGAGACAGGGAGCGAGCAGTACTTC. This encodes CASSEETGSEQYF.

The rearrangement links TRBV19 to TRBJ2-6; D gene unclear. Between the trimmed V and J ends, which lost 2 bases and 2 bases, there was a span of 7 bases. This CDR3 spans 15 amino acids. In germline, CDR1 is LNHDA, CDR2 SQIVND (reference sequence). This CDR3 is CASSINGAGANVLTF. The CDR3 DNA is TGTGCCAGTAGTATAAATGGGGCTGGGGCCAACGTCCTGACTTTC.

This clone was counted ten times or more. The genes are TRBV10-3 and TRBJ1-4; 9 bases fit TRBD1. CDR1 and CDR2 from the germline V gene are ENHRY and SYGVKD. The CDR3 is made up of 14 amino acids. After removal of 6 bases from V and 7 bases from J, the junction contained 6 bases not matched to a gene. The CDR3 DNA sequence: TGTGCCATCAGAGGACAGGGGTTATCTGAAAAACTGTTTTTT. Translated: CAIRGQGLSEKLFF.

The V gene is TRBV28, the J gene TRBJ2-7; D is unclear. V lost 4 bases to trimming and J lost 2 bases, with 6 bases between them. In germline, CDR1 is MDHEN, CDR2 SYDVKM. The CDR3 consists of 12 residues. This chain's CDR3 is CASSSPTYEQYF. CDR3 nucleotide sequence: TGTGCCAGCAGTTCCCCCACCTACGAGCAGTACTTC.

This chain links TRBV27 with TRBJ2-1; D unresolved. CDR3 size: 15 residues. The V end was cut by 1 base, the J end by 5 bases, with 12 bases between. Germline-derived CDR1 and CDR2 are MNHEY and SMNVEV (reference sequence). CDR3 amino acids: CASSLYVSRDNEQFF. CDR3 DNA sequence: TGTGCCAGCAGTTTATATGTGAGTAGGGACAATGAGCAGTTCTTC.

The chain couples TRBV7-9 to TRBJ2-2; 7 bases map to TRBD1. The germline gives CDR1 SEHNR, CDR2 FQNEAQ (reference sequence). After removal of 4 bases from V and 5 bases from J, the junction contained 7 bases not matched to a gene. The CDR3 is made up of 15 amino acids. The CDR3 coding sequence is TGTGCCAGCAGCTCCACCGCGACAGGGACCGGGGAGCTGTTTTTT. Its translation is CASSSTATGTGELFF.

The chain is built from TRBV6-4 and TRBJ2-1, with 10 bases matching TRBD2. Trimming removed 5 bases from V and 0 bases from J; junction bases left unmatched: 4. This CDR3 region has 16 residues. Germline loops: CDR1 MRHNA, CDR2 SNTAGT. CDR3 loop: CASSLAGAHSYNEQFF. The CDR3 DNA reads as TGTGCCAGCAGTCTAGCGGGGGCCCACTCCTACAATGAGCAGTTCTTC.